This T cell receptor (beta chain) was identified during a study of CD8 T cells in ankylosing spondylitis. V was pared by 8 bases and J by 4 bases, with 10 bases of the junction left unmatched. CDR3 length: 15 residues. Germline loops: CDR1 MNHEY, CDR2 SVGEGT. This clonotype was observed at least ten times. Its antigen is not known. General observations from the study: Seemingly characteristic of ankylosing spondylitis blood was a TCR beta motif consisting of about 8 highly homologous variants. Disease-associated clonotypes exhibited CD8+ identity and were relatively infrequent in peripheral blood. Several of the motif variants were reported before in synovial fluid and blood from reactive arthritis.

Researchers built TCR beta libraries using quantitative 5'-RACE with molecular barcodes. Each CDR3 protein gets one entry after TCRdb re-called the 5' RACE reads with MiXCR. The data show some 130,000 distinct CDR3 sequences, over 10% seen once. The chain combines TRBV6-2 or TRBV6-3 with TRBJ1-5; TRBD1 matches at 8 bases. This clonotype was sampled from a female donor with ankylosing spondylitis or in good health (not recorded which). Sequencing was carried out using blood, either unsorted or a sorted T cell fraction (not recorded which). The CDR3 DNA sequence: TGTGCCAGCCGCCCCTCTCAGGGGGCAAATCAGCCCCAGCATTTT. Translation gives CASRPSQGANQPQHF.